This record looks at one TCR beta chain sequence and its context. The data originate from a study of blood T cell repertoires in COVID-19. In the study overall: Sites across the United States, Italy and Spain contributed samples from acute and convalescent COVID-19. The analysed material was cDNA or gDNA that came from T cells, B-cell-depleted T cells, or PBMCs.

Original handling: It was from reference gene primer amplification that nucleated cell counts were estimated. Assay used: immunoSEQ multiplex PCR; TCRdb lists only in-frame clones, some missing. The D gene and trimming were derived from the DNA, and the V and J assignments and clone size from that table. The data contain 270,000 or so clones, about 89% of them singletons. J gave up 6 bases and V 0 bases, and 4 bases lay outside the gene matches. This CDR3 is 15 amino acids long. The germline V gene encodes CDR1 SEHNR and CDR2 FQNEAQ (reference sequence). The rearrangement joins TRBV7-9 to TRBJ2-1, with 8 nucleotides matching TRBD2. The TCR sequence derives from a woman in her forties who had recovered from COVID-19. The sequenced sample consisted of peripheral blood. The CDR3 loop reads CASSLAGTRRNEQFF. In DNA form, the CDR3 reads TGTGCCAGCAGCTTAGCCGGGACTAGGCGCAATGAGCAGTTCTTC. Filled out from reference TRBV7-9 and TRBJ2-1, the complete variable domain reads DTGVSQNPRHKITKRGQNVTFRCDPISEHNRLYWYRQTLGQGPEFLTYFQNEAQLEKSRLLSDRFSAERPKGSFSTLEIQRTEQGDSAMYLCASSLAGTRRNEQFFGPGTRLTVL.